This T cell receptor (beta chain) was profiled in a study of cytomegalovirus exposure and HLA in healthy donors (dated by TCRdb to 2016 to 2017). With regard to the full study: According to an earlier analysis of 587 of the donors, some 170 million T cells yielded roughly 110 million unique TCR beta sequences and approximately 280 Gb of sequence data. Typing coverage varied by locus: roughly 629-640 donors for A, B, C, DRB1 and DQB1; approximately 520 for DQA1; about 570 for DPA1; some 470 for DPB1. In addition to the first cohort of 666 subjects, a separate validation cohort of some 120 different subjects was used. HLA typing included class I and class II loci at four-digit resolution. A later analysis re-analyzed previously published TCR beta repertoires from 550 to 700 donors and added high-resolution HLA genotyping to study TCR occurrence patterns. On average, 235,054 unique TCR beta nucleotide sequences were sequenced per donor among some 420 genotyped donors of the cohort, with roughly 18% of those sequences being non-productive. High-throughput TCR immunosequencing, statistical association of individual TCRs with disease status, and machine learning were combined to predict cytomegalovirus infection status. Approximately 300 gigabases of sequencing data and approximately 84 million unique TCR sequences were included in an early release covering 550 to 650 HLA-typed donors. In an earlier analysis of 550 to 700 of the donors, high-throughput TCR beta sequencing was used to judge whether each TCR beta V gene segment behaved as functional or pseudogenic. The study used immunosequencing to profile the T cell repertoires of around 600 subjects and linked those repertoires to cytomegalovirus serostatus. The genetic ancestry cluster associated with self-reported Caucasian donors included around four fifths of the roughly 400 genotyped donors. Every discovery cohort repertoire had been produced on one sequencing platform. The later analysis used no new phenotypic data to find candidate immune exposures, relying instead on TCR beta sequences and their occurrence across donors. Because of strong linkage in the cohort, roughly five DR-DQ haplotypes were treated as single units for association and clustering. In a later genetic analysis, genome-wide SNP genotypes for 398 of the 666 donors were used, and that subset was treated as a discovery cohort. Donor age, sex, ethnicity and CMV serostatus were collected together with the repertoire data. The study aimed to test whether signatures of past pathogen exposure could be identified by cataloging public T cell receptors. On the study overall, not on this receptor specifically: A further reported finding was that TCR beta sequences accurately predicted the HLA-A and HLA-B alleles for most subjects in the first cohort. A later analysis associated 15,000 to 20,000 TCR beta sequences with specific HLA alleles at a false discovery rate of 0.05. Because HLA typing was unavailable for some donors at each locus, only the typed subset was used in association tests. Several of the top co-occurrence clusters appeared to be linked to parvovirus B19, influenza, CMV and Epstein-Barr virus, according to a later analysis. Linkage disequilibrium might explain the correlated functional status among segregating V segments, but an unknown experimental factor could not be ruled out. Compared with the 666-donor mean, donors in an Asian-associated ancestry cluster had fewer N-insertions in productive TCRs, according to a later genetic analysis. A later analysis found that TCR association rates varied across HLA loci, with DRB1 alleles showing the most associated TCRs and HLA-C alleles the fewest. According to the authors, the approach could potentially be generalized to other disease states and immunological phenotypes. In an earlier analysis of 587 of the donors, most TCR beta V segments appeared in productive rearrangements about 87% or about 30% of the time, broadly matching IMGT annotations. The classifier was reported to diagnose cytomegalovirus status with high specificity and sensitivity in both the original cohort and the validation cohort. Some 15 rarely observed V segments, including chromosome 9 orphons, were excluded from the earlier analysis of several hundred of the donors because counts were too low. Most CMV-associated TCR beta chains appeared to be HLA-restricted in a later analysis, and the HLA associations seemed to be driven largely by CMV exposure. In the study, 150 to 200 TCR beta chains were listed as associated with cytomegalovirus. In a later analysis, HLA-associated TCR beta chains were found to be more clonally expanded and to have lower generation probabilities than equally common non-associated chains. V-gene and J-gene trimming of TCR beta chains was associated with a missense DCLRE1C variant in a later genetic analysis, and the association was replicated in an independent cohort. Most TCR sequences were observed very rarely across donors, whereas some public TCRs were present in many individuals. Only TCR beta chains were sequenced in this cohort, and the absence of alpha or paired-chain data limited detectable features. The sequencing pipeline was judged likely to have produced a cluster of highly shared sequence variants as a technical artifact. When HLA alleles, especially DR and DQ, strongly co-occurred, TCR associations were difficult to assign to individual alleles. CMV serostatus was the only immune exposure information available for the cohort. In vitro tests confirmed that three of the cytomegalovirus-associated TCR beta chains recognize cytomegalovirus antigens. Presence/absence analyses assumed roughly uniform sequencing depth across donors, an assumption that may not hold.

This clone was picked up a small number of times. What antigen it recognizes has not been identified. Per-nucleotide qualities are absent, and no much larger clonotype sits a single base away. The method behind the library was the immunoSEQ multiplex PCR assay. The multiplex PCR relied on a mix of 60 forward primers for TCR Vbeta segments and 13 reverse primers for TCR Jbeta segments. The CDR3 region of rearranged TCR beta genes was amplified from genomic DNA by a multiplex PCR assay. On the Illumina HiSeq System, the amplified TCR beta libraries were sequenced as 87-base-pair reads. Processing in the source paper ran as follows. A later analysis tallied around 80 million unique TCR beta chains across the 700 or so repertoires, and about 12 million of those chains were shared by two or more donors. To remove PCR and sequencing errors, raw reads were error-corrected and collapsed into unique sequences using a nearest-neighbor algorithm that merged closely related sequences. To assign V, D and J gene segments, CDR3 sequences were aligned to IMGT reference sequences. For a sequence to be retained, a match of at least six nucleotides was required to both a V gene segment and a J gene segment. A rearrangement counted as productive if the CDR3 had no stop codons and remained in frame with V and J, and every other rearrangement counted as non-productive. Following IMGT convention, CDR3 was defined as the stretch from the second conserved V-encoded cysteine to the conserved J-encoded phenylalanine. In an earlier analysis of more than 550 of the donors, sequences lacking an unambiguous match to a single V gene segment were excluded. An earlier analysis of approximately 590 of the donors called V segments functional above 56.7% productive rearrangements and segregating when the between-donor standard deviation exceeded 5%. A statistical classification framework was built for diagnosing cytomegalovirus status from the catalog of TCR beta chain sequences. A later analysis assigned V and J genes by comparing TCR nucleotide sequences with IMGT/GENE-DB human TR gene sequences. A later analysis assigned CDR3 sequences and most-parsimonious VDJ recombination scenarios with the TCRdist pipeline. A later analysis defined each TCR beta chain by its CDR3 amino acid sequence plus V-gene family, and excluded reads lacking a unique V-gene family. In a later analysis, 450 to 600 highly shared, low-generation-probability nucleotide sequences were removed to address suspected cross-contamination and a sequencing artifact. In a later analysis, a clonal expansion index for each public chain was calculated from normalized within-repertoire ranks of inferred template counts. In a later analysis, generation probabilities were computed using a VDJ recombination model fitted to out-of-frame rearrangements, and the results were checked against IGoR. In a later analysis, hypergeometric tests were used to score TCR-TCR, TCR-HLA and TCR-CMV co-occurrence, with a repertoire-size bias correction applied to TCR pairs. A later analysis estimated false discovery rates by permuting HLA or CMV assignments 20 times. In a later analysis, co-occurring TCRs were grouped with DBSCAN, and TCRdist sequence similarity was added when clustering was performed within HLA-allele-positive subsets. Repertoires with fewer than 30,000 or more than 120,000 public chains, plus five repertoires with anomalous nucleotide sharing, were excluded from co-occurrence clustering. TCRdb limited this immuneACCESS table to in-frame rearrangements with V and J called. A share of clones is missing; checked studies link under half to unresolved V genes, and the rest is unexplained. The V and J calls and the clone size are those of that table, but D and trimming were determined from the DNA. Here the sample has tens of thousands of clones; roughly 44% occur a single time. Around 2% of the sample belongs to the ten largest clones.

The cohort was made up of about 610 healthy bone marrow donors. At the time of sampling, all cohort members were nominally healthy, though unrecorded immune exposures were likely present. The donor tested CMV seronegative, placing the donor among the 350 to 400 seronegative members of the cohort. Each donor provided a peripheral blood sample, and peripheral blood mononuclear cells were used for TCR beta sequencing. Genomic DNA was extracted from the blood cell samples with the Qiagen DNeasy Blood Extraction Kit. The specimen sequenced was PBMCs. This TCR derives from a woman aged 50 to 60 in good health and CMV-seronegative.

The CDR3: CASSLGGYSNQPQHF. In nucleotides, the sequence is TGTGCCAGTAGCCTGGGGGGGTATAGCAATCAGCCCCAGCATTTT. The V and J genes are TRBV19 and TRBJ1-5; TRBD1 might be the D gene, on 5 matching bases. The germline V gene encodes CDR1 LNHDA and CDR2 SQIVND (reference sequence). V and J lose 6 bases and 0 bases, and a span of 12 bases separates them. From the cysteine through the phenylalanine, the CDR3 covers 15 amino acids. The DNA shown is the 45-base CDR3, in frame from base 1.